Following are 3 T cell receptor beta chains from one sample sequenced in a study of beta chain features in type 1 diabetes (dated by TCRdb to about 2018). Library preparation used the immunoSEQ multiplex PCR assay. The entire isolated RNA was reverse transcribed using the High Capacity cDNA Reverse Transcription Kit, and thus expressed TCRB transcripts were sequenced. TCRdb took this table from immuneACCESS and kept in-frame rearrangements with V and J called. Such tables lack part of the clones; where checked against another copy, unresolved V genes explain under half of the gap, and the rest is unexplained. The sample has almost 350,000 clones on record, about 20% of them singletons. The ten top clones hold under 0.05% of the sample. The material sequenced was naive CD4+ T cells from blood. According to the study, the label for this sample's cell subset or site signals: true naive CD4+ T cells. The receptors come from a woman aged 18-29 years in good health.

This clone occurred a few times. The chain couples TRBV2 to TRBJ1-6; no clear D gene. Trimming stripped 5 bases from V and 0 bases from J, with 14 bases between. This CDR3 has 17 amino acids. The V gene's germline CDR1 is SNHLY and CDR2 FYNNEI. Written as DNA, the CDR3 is TGTGCCAGCAGTCCCCCCGGGTCTAGCTCCTATAATTCACCCCTCCACTTT. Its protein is CASSPPGSSSYNSPLHF.

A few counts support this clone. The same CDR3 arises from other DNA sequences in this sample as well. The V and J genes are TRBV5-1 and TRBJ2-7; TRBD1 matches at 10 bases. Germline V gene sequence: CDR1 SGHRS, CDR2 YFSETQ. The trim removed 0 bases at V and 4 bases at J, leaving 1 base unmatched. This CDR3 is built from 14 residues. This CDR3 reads CASSLGTGGYEQYF. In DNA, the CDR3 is TGCGCCAGCAGCTTGGGGACAGGGGGATACGAGCAGTACTTC.

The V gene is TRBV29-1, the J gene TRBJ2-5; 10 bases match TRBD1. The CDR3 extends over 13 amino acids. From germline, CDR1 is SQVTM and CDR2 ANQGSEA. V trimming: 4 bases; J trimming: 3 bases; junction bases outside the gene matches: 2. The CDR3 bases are TGCAGCGTTGCCGGGACAGGGGAAGAGACCCAGTACTTC. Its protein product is CSVAGTGEETQYF. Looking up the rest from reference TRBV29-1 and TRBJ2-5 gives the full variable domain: SAVISQKPSRDICQRGTSLTIQCQVDSQVTMMFWYRQQPGQSLTLIATANQGSEATYESGFVIDKFPISRPNLTFSTLTVSNMSPEDSSIYLCSVAGTGEETQYFGPGTRLLVL.